This TCR beta chain was profiled in a study of blood T cell repertoires in COVID-19 (dated by TCRdb to about 2020). Study-level background: Samples from collaborators originated in the United States, Italy and Spain and spanned both the acute and convalescent phases of COVID-19. Where available, HLA class I and class II types were obtained from metadata supplied by the sample provider rather than from assay-based typing. Samples were obtained from the ongoing ImmuneRACE study (first 160 participants) and from 1,200 or so subjects provided by 6 global collaborators. Nearly every sample came with metadata listing a de-identified subject ID, COVID-19 status, age in years and sex. Subjects who had been exposed to COVID-19, were actively infected with it, or had recovered from it provided the deeply sampled blood TCRbeta repertoires that made up the dataset. The prospective study material was composed of cDNA or gDNA derived from T cells, B-cell-depleted T cells, or PBMCs. The repertoires were released in a freely available public database intended as a resource for research on the immune response to SARS-CoV-2. Results and caveats for the whole study, not just this receptor: The amount of clinical and demographic metadata varied by source and participant and was provided uncurated.

A remark on this clone: The antigen it recognizes is unknown. Base-call qualities are not available, and no considerably larger clone is one nucleotide away.

TCRbeta CDR3 regions were amplified from genomic DNA using the immunoSEQ Assay, a bias-controlled multiplex PCR. The authors' analysis ran thus. Nucleated cell counts per sample were estimated from amplification of reference gene primers within the assay. To quantify the absolute abundance of each unique TCRbeta CDR3 rearrangement, sequence reads were collapsed and filtered. For each sample, productive Simpson clonality was calculated as the square root of Simpson's diversity index across productive rearrangements. Sourced from immuneACCESS, this table was stored by TCRdb with only in-frame sequences that have V and J called. A share of the clones is absent; for the studies checked, an unresolved V gene accounts for under half, and the remainder has no known explanation. D and trimming come from the DNA, and the V and J calls and clone size come from that table. For this sample the table gives about 140,000 clones, of which 84% were detected only once. Under 7% of the sample is taken by the ten largest.

Participants in the prospective study were enrolled through a virtual design, were aged roughly 18 to 90 years, and lived in fewer than 30 United States geographic areas. Cohort assignment in the prospective study relied on participant-reported clinical history from a screening survey and a study questionnaire. In the prospective study, whole blood, serum and a nasopharyngeal or oropharyngeal swab were collected from each participant by mobile phlebotomists. Participants in the prospective study had the option to provide additional blood draws and questionnaires over a 2-month period. Prospective study blood samples were shipped either frozen or at room temperature before DNA extraction. The sequence derives from a middle-aged man with acute COVID-19. The sequencing sample was made of PBMCs or T cells enriched from blood (not recorded which).

The DNA is as follows: TGTGCCAGCAGTTCAGAAAACTTTGACTCTGAGAACACTGAAGCTTTCTTT. Protein translation: CASSSENFDSENTEAFF. This chain joins TRBV28 to TRBJ1-1; the D segment cannot be called with confidence. V was cut back by 4 bases and J by 1 base, leaving a gap of 19 bases between them. CDR1 and CDR2, per the germline V gene, are MDHEN and SYDVKM. The CDR3 has 17 amino acids, counting the end cysteine and phenylalanine. Only the CDR3 part of the read is kept: 51 bases, read in frame from the first base.